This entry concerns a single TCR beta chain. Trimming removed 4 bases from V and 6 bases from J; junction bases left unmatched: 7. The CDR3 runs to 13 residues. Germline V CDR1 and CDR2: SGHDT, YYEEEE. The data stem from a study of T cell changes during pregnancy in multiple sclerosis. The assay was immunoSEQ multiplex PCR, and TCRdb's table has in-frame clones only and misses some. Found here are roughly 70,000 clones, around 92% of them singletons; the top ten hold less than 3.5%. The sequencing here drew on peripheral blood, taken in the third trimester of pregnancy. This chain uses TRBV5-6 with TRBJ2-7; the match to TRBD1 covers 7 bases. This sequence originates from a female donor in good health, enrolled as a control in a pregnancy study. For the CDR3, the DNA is TGTGCCAGCAGCCCACAGGGGAGAGGCGAGCAGTACTTC. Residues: CASSPQGRGEQYF.